The 13 T cell receptor beta chains given below trace back to one sample, sequenced in a study of metastatic and nonmetastatic thyroid tumors. Until they underwent thyroid surgery, no patient had received any treatment. TCRdb reanalyzed the PCR reads with MiXCR. The top ten hold about 10% of the sample, which has fewer than 13,000 clones, 25% to 35% seen once. The sample consisted of tumor tissue. These receptor sequences come from a male donor with papillary thyroid cancer or a benign thyroid nodule (not recorded which). Some clones in this sample may be carry-over from other donors' samples.

This clone was recorded many times. The chain employs TRBV4-3 and TRBJ1-1; tentatively, D is TRBD1 (5 bases). Germline CDR1 LGHNA, CDR2 YSLEER. V shed 5 bases and J shed 3 bases, with 13 bases lying between them. The CDR3 runs 14 residues. The CDR3, as DNA: TGCGCCAGCAGCTCCGCGGGGGGGGACACTGAAGCTTTCTTT. This translates into CASSSAGGDTEAFF.

This clone was counted many times. An end of the junction differs from the germline gene, which may be a read error. The chain couples TRBV7-2 to TRBJ2-1, with D perhaps TRBD2 (6 bases). Germline loops: CDR1 SGHTA, CDR2 FQGNSA. The CDR3 length is 16 residues. CDR3 in amino acids: CASSLAGTLSGNEQFF. In DNA form, the CDR3 reads TGTGCCAGCAGCCTAGCCGGGACTCTATCGGGGAATGAGCAGTTCTTC.

The chain combines TRBV7-9 with TRBJ1-1; 7 bases align to TRBD1. The CDR3 sequence is 15 residues long. CDR1 is SEHNR, CDR2 FQNEAQ, per germline (reference sequence). With V trimmed by 4 bases and J by 4 bases, 9 bases remained unmatched. The CDR3 DNA follows: TGTGCCAGCAGCTCGACGTGGCAGGGGGGCACTGAAGCTTTCTTT. Its protein product is CASSSTWQGGTEAFF.

This clone was observed a handful of times. A much larger clone is a single base away; this may be a read error. This chain uses TRBV7-6 with TRBJ2-3, with D uncertain. Germline V gene lookup returns CDR1 SGHVS and CDR2 FNYEAQ. The CDR3 sequence is 11 residues long. V shed 6 bases and J shed 6 bases, with 7 bases lying between them. CDR3 amino acids: CASRRGDTQYF. The CDR3 DNA reads TGTGCCAGCAGACGTGGGGATACGCAGTATTTT.

This sequence joins TRBV18 and TRBJ1-5; D possibly corresponds to TRBD1 (5 bases). Trimming removed 6 bases from V and 6 bases from J, with 12 bases in between. CDR3 size: 13 residues. Germline V gene sequence: CDR1 KGHSH, CDR2 LQKENI. CDR3 sequence reads: CASSPGGTQPQHF. CDR3 coding DNA: TGTGCCAGCTCCCCGGGGGGAACTCAGCCCCAGCATTTT. Full variable domain (rest looked up from reference TRBV18 and TRBJ1-5): NAGVMQNPRHLVRRRGQEARLRCSPMKGHSHVYWYRQLPEEGLKFMVYLQKENIIDESGMPKERFSAEFPKEGPSILRIQQVVRGDSAAYFCASSPGGTQPQHFGDGTRLSIL.

This clone was seen a handful of times. An end of the junction does not agree with germline; a read error may underlie this. This rearrangement joins TRBV6-1 to TRBJ1-2, with a tentative D call TRBD1 (5 bases). The CDR3 runs to 12 residues. Germline V CDR1 and CDR2: MNHNS, SASEGT. CDR3 in DNA: TGTGCCAGCGGTGAGGGACTCTATGGCTACACCTTC. Its protein is CASGEGLYGYTF.

The chain couples TRBV7-2 to TRBJ2-7; 7 nucleotides line up with TRBD2. CDR3 size: 14 residues. Germline V gene sequence: CDR1 SGHTA, CDR2 FQGNSA. The J segment lost 3 bases and the V segment lost 2 bases, leaving 4 bases of the junction unmatched. The CDR3 bases are TGTGCCAGCAGCTTACTAGCGGAGATCTACGAGCAGTACTTC. Amino acid sequence: CASSLLAEIYEQYF.

Concerning this clone: No conserved phenylalanine or tryptophan ends this CDR3, so it is likely a read error. The chain is built from TRBV2 and TRBJ1-2, with a tentative D call TRBD1 (5 bases). V was trimmed by 4 bases and J by 4 bases, leaving 10 bases between them. The CDR3 runs 13 residues. CDR1 and CDR2 from the germline V gene are SNHLY and FYNNEI. The DNA for the CDR3 is TGTGCCAGCAGTGGTGACAGATTCTATGGCTACACCCTC. Its translation: CASSGDRFYGYTL.

The table lists this clone with many counts. The chain employs TRBV7-8 and TRBJ2-4, with TRBD1 as a possible D gene (6 bases). V was shortened by 6 bases and J by 2 bases, with 11 bases between the two germline ends. Germline V gene data show CDR1 as SGHVS and CDR2 as FQNEAQ. This CDR3 contains 14 residues. This chain's CDR3 is CASSTGTTKNIQYF. In DNA form, the CDR3 reads TGTGCCAGCAGTACCGGGACAACCAAAAACATTCAGTACTTC. The full variable domain, its missing parts supplied by reference TRBV7-8 and TRBJ2-4, is GAGVSQSPRYKVAKRGQDVALRCDPISGHVSLFWYQQALGQGPEFLTYFQNEAQLDKSGLPSDRFFAERPEGSVSTLKIQRTQQEDSAVYLCASSTGTTKNIQYFGAGTRLSVL.

The chain employs TRBV5-1 and TRBJ1-2; no reliable D call. CDR1 is SGHRS, CDR2 YFSETQ, per germline. The length of the CDR3 is 15 residues. Trimming left V 0 bases short and J 8 bases short, with 17 bases between. In nucleotides, the CDR3 is TGCGCCAGCAGCTTGGGTGACCGTTTCAAGAGGGGCTACACCTTC. Translating gives CASSLGDRFKRGYTF.

V and J are TRBV30 and TRBJ2-5, with TRBD1 as a possible D gene (6 bases). The CDR3 loop spans 13 amino acids. CDR1 is GTSNPN and CDR2 is SVGIG in the germline V gene (reference sequence). V gave up 7 bases and J gave up 5 bases, with 17 bases separating them. CDR3 in DNA: TGTGCCTCCAACGTGTATCAGGGGGAGACCCAGTACTTC. Translating it yields CASNVYQGETQYF. The entire variable domain, with the rest obtained from reference TRBV30 and TRBJ2-5, is as follows: SQTIHQWPATLVQPVGSPLSLECTVEGTSNPNLYWYRQAAGRGLQLLFYSVGIGQISSEVPQNLSASRPQDRQFILSSKKLLLSDSGFYLCASNVYQGETQYFGPGTRLLVL.

The rearrangement uses TRBV19 and TRBJ2-2, with 12 bases fitting TRBD2. This CDR3 is built from 15 residues. J lost 8 bases, V lost 5 bases, and 6 bases had no gene match. Germline V CDR1 and CDR2: LNHDA, SQIVND (reference sequence). CDR3 region: CASSLAGGPKGELFF. CDR3 nucleotide sequence: TGTGCCAGTAGTCTAGCGGGAGGGCCTAAAGGGGAGCTGTTTTTT. Complete variable domain (other parts from reference TRBV19 and TRBJ2-2): DGGITQSPKYLFRKEGQNVTLSCEQNLNHDAMYWYRQDPGQGLRLIYYSQIVNDFQKGDIAEGYSVSREKKESFPLTVTSAQKNPTAFYLCASSLAGGPKGELFFGEGSRLTVL.

The rearrangement uses TRBV11-2 and TRBJ2-2; D is uncertain. CDR1 is SGHAT, CDR2 FQNNGV, per germline. There are 13 residues in the CDR3. The V end lost 2 bases, the J end lost 7 bases, and 8 bases lay between the germline ends. CDR3 sequence reads: CASSLTVGGELFF. The CDR3, as DNA: TGTGCCAGCAGCTTAACGGTTGGCGGGGAGCTGTTTTTT. Drawing the rest from reference TRBV11-2 and TRBJ2-2, the complete variable domain is EAGVAQSPRYKIIEKRQSVAFWCNPISGHATLYWYQQILGQGPKLLIQFQNNGVVDDSQLPKDRFSAERLKGVDSTLKIQPAKLEDSAVYLCASSLTVGGELFFGEGSRLTVL.